The source of this T cell receptor (beta chain) is a study of radiation and T cells in renal cell carcinoma. Sequencing used immunoSEQ multiplex PCR; TCRdb keeps in-frame clones, though not all of them. The data show 130,000 or so clones, with around nine tenths seen just once and approximately 12% held by the top ten. Described time point: baseline pretreatment blood. Indicated treatment: 15 Gy SBRT to primary tumor, nephrectomy 4 weeks later. Radiation-treated patients gave blood at baseline, week 2 and week 4. This renal cell carcinoma was of the clear cell type. CDR1 and CDR2 (germline): SGHNT, YYREEE (reference sequence). V was trimmed by 4 bases and J by 5 bases, leaving 12 bases between them. The CDR3 sequence is 13 residues long.

This material consisted of blood, taken from a patient whose treatment included radiotherapy and nephrectomy. The chain recombines TRBV5-4 with TRBJ2-5; no firm D call. The clonotype comes from a woman between 50 and 59 years old with renal cell carcinoma. The DNA for the CDR3 is TGTGCCAGCAGCCCGACTGGTATCGAGACCCAGTACTTC. It is translated as CASSPTGIETQYF.